The subject of this entry is one T cell receptor (beta chain). The sample is drawn from a study of blood T cells in healthy people across ages. Germline V gene sequence: CDR1 SGHRS, CDR2 YFSETQ. The CDR3 consists of 13 residues. V was trimmed by 7 bases and J by 1 base, leaving 11 bases between them. The use of a sample-barcoded 5' primer and a J-beta primer mix characterized a second PCR of 7 to 11 cycles. TCRdb reanalysed the 5' RACE reads using MiXCR and keeps one entry per CDR3 protein. The table shows fewer than 950,000 distinct CDR3 sequences, with 35% to 40% occurring only once. The rearrangement uses TRBV5-1 and TRBJ1-2, with D perhaps matching TRBD1 (5 bases). The source material was blood. The sequence was collected from a man in his late teens or twenties in good health. CDR3 residues: CASRRQLNYGYTF. In DNA form, the CDR3 reads TGCGCCAGCCGCCGACAGCTTAACTATGGCTACACCTTC. Full variable domain (rest looked up from reference TRBV5-1 and TRBJ1-2): KAGVTQTPRYLIKTRGQQVTLSCSPISGHRSVSWYQQTPGQGLQFLFEYFSETQRNKGNFPGRFSGRQFSNSRSEMNVSTLELGDSALYLCASRRQLNYGYTFGSGTRLTVV.